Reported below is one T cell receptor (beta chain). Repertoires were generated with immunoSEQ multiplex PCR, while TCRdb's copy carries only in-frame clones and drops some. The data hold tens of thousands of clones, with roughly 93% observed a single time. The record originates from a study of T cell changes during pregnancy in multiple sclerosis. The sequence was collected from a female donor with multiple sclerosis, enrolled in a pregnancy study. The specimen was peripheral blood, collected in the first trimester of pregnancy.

The CDR3 region is CASPSGPTATNTGELFF. CDR3 nucleotides: TGTGCCAGCCCCTCAGGGCCGACAGCCACGAACACCGGGGAGCTGTTTTTT. This chain links TRBV7-9 with TRBJ2-2; possible D gene TRBD1, 5 bases. In germline, CDR1 is SEHNR, CDR2 FQNEAQ (reference sequence). Between the trimmed V and J ends, which lost 8 bases and 0 bases, there was a span of 19 bases. This CDR3 spans 17 amino acids.